This TCR beta chain was retrieved from a study of blood T cell repertoires in COVID-19. Produced via immunoSEQ multiplex PCR; TCRdb's table is partial and in-frame only. This table has about 190,000 clones, 88% appearing once. From germline, CDR1 is MGHDK and CDR2 SYGVNS. V gave up 1 base and J gave up 5 bases, with 11 bases separating them. The CDR3 totals 15 residues. The gene calls are TRBV25-1 and TRBJ1-4; D may be TRBD1 (6 bases). This clonotype was obtained from a man aged 40-55 years with active or convalescent COVID-19. Sequencing was carried out using peripheral blood. The CDR3 loop reads CASSELGTMNEKLFF. For the CDR3, the DNA is TGTGCCAGCAGTGAATTAGGGACAATGAATGAAAAACTGTTTTTT.